This T cell receptor (beta chain) appears in the sequencing data of a study of shared clonotypes between healthy human individuals. The table came from immunoSEQ multiplex PCR; TCRdb's copy has only in-frame clones and leaves some out. The sample shows approximately 2,200,000 clones, about 92% of them seen only once. This CDR3 has 14 amino acids. Looked up from germline, CDR1 is SGHDN and CDR2 is FVKESK. Trimming took off 4 bases at V and 5 bases at J, with 11 bases between the two ends. Terminally differentiated effector memory CD45RA+ cells were excluded from the naive CD8 cells, which were CD45RO-negative and positively selected for CCR7.

Specimen: naive CD8+ T cells from PBMCs. The receptor comes from a man aged 18 to 29 in good health. Some clones in this sample may be carry-over from other donors' samples. This chain connects TRBV14 to TRBJ2-2; perhaps TRBD2 as D (6 bases). Here the CDR3 reads CASSLGLGTGELFF. The CDR3 DNA sequence: TGTGCCAGCAGCCTGGGACTGGGGACCGGGGAGCTGTTTTTT.